This TCR beta chain was retrieved from a study of CD8+CD57+ T cells in acquired aplastic anemia. For this clonotype: Its specificity is unknown. A much bigger clone sits one base away, suggesting this may be a read error.

Using genomic DNA as the template, TCR beta VDJ and CDR3 profiling was carried out. TCRdb passed the reads through MiXCR, listing each CDR3 protein once. The sample has about 120,000 distinct CDR3 sequences, nearly 40% seen once. Study-wide results and caveats: Found in both controls and patients were approximately 29 CD8+ CDR3 sequences. Statistical testing detected no significant gap in CD8+ Simpson's diversity between patients and controls.

Trimming removed 6 bases from V and 8 bases from J; junction bases left unmatched: 13. Germline CDR1 is DFQATT and CDR2 is SNEGSKA (reference sequence). The CDR3 has 14 residues. Patients sequenced had flow cytometry evidence of CD8+CD57+ cell expansion. With no exception, the patients had severe acquired aplastic anemia. The clonotype originates from a human donor with aplastic anemia. Source material: sorted CD4+, CD8+, or CD8+CD57+ T cells (not recorded which) from PBMCs. V is TRBV20-1 and J is TRBJ2-1; TRBD1 agrees at 7 bases. CDR3 residues: CSASEGALKDEQFF. In DNA, the CDR3 is TGCAGTGCCTCAGAGGGGGCGCTTAAAGATGAGCAGTTCTTC.